The 27 T cell receptor beta chains presented below share a single source sample, sequenced in a study of blood T cell repertoires in COVID-19. Sequencing was performed with immunoSEQ multiplex PCR; in TCRdb, only in-frame clones are kept and a portion is missing. The sample lists under 140,000 clones, more than 70% occurring once. What was sequenced was peripheral blood. The receptors were gathered from a woman between 50 and 59 years old with acute or convalescent COVID-19.

The chain links TRBV5-1 to TRBJ1-5, with D possibly being TRBD1 (6 bases). This CDR3 has 15 amino acids. Trimming removed 2 bases at V and 7 bases at J, with 16 bases between. The germline V gene has CDR1 SGHRS and CDR2 YFSETQ. The CDR3 spells CASSLTSGAGQPQHF. The CDR3 DNA reads TGCGCCAGCAGCTTAACGTCAGGGGCAGGACAGCCCCAGCATTTT.

This chain joins TRBV7-2 and TRBJ2-1; D may be TRBD2 (5 bases). Trimming removed 3 bases at V and 5 bases at J, with 8 bases between. The length of the CDR3 is 13 residues. Germline-derived CDR1 and CDR2 are SGHTA and FQGNSA. CDR3 sequence reads: CASSFDYNNEQFF. DNA of the CDR3: TGTGCCAGCAGCTTCGACTACAACAATGAGCAGTTCTTC.

The chain combines TRBV7-6 with TRBJ2-1; a possible D gene is TRBD2 (5 bases). The ends were cut back, 3 bases at V and 9 bases at J, with 9 bases in the middle. The CDR3 totals 12 residues. Germline-derived CDR1 and CDR2 are SGHVS and FNYEAQ. CDR3 DNA sequence: TGTGCCAGCAGCTTTGAGGCGGGTGAGCAGTTCTTC. It translates to CASSFEAGEQFF.

The chain joins TRBV9 to TRBJ2-5; a weak D match, TRBD2 (6 bases). Germline V gene data show CDR1 as SGDLS and CDR2 as YYNGEE. V shed 0 bases and J shed 9 bases, with 12 bases lying between them. The CDR3 runs to 13 residues. The CDR3 DNA is TGTGCCAGCAGCGTAGGCGGGACCGGGTCCCAGTACTTC. Its translation is CASSVGGTGSQYF.

The table lists this clone with a few counts. One end of the junction varies from germline; a read error may be responsible. The chain has TRBV14 and TRBJ1-3; D gene uncertain. Germline loops: CDR1 SGHDN, CDR2 FVKESK. The CDR3 has 14 amino acids. CDR3 nucleotides: TGTGCCAGTAGCCTTGACGGGAGAGGAAACACCATATATTTT. Translating it yields CASSLDGRGNTIYF.

This chain joins TRBV15 and TRBJ1-1; perhaps TRBD1 as D (6 bases). The CDR3 spans 14 residues. The germline CDR1 and CDR2 sequences are LNHNV and YYDKDF (reference sequence). V was clipped by 5 bases and J by 1 base, with 11 bases between them. CDR3 in amino acids: CATSSWGQNTEAFF. The CDR3 nucleotides are TGTGCCACCAGCTCTTGGGGGCAGAACACTGAAGCTTTCTTT.

The rearrangement joins TRBV3-1 (or the pseudogene TRBV3-2) to TRBJ2-3; D possibly corresponds to TRBD2 (6 bases). Germline-derived CDR1 and CDR2 are LGHDT and YNNKEL (reference sequence). V was shortened by 4 bases and J by 12 bases, with 14 bases between the two germline ends. There are 12 residues in the CDR3. CDR3: CASSLRERSQYF. In nucleotides, the CDR3 is TGTGCCAGCAGCCTTCGGGAGAGATCTCAGTATTTT.

V usage is TRBV5-5 and J usage is TRBJ1-5; D not certain. V was shortened by 0 bases and J by 2 bases, with 12 bases between the two germline ends. CDR1 is SGHKS and CDR2 is YYEKEE in the germline V gene (reference sequence). The CDR3 is 16 amino acids. The CDR3 is CASSLDLENGNQPQHF. The DNA for the CDR3 is TGTGCCAGCAGCTTGGACCTGGAGAACGGCAATCAGCCCCAGCATTTT.

V gene TRBV4-2 combines with J gene TRBJ2-7; 8 nucleotides line up with TRBD2. Germline V gene data show CDR1 as LGHNA and CDR2 as YNFKEQ. The CDR3 sequence is 15 residues long. Trimming removed 1 base from V and 3 bases from J; junction bases left unmatched: 5. CDR3 protein: CASSQAGTRGYEQYF. CDR3 DNA: TGTGCCAGCAGCCAAGCCGGGACTAGAGGCTACGAGCAGTACTTC.

The J gene is TRBJ1-5, the V gene TRBV24-1; 9 bases are a match to TRBD1. Trimming at V came to 4 bases and at J to 4 bases, leaving 4 bases not matched to a gene. The CDR3 runs to 15 residues. CDR1 and CDR2 from the germline V gene are KGHDR and SFDVKD. The CDR3 is CATSDSGTGNQPQHF. The CDR3 nucleotides are TGTGCCACCAGTGACTCCGGGACAGGGAATCAGCCCCAGCATTTT.

Concerning this clone: Sequence at one end of the junction differs from germline and may be a read error. V and J are TRBV3-1 (or the pseudogene TRBV3-2) and TRBJ2-7; 14 bases align to TRBD2. Germline V gives CDR1 LGHDT, CDR2 YNNKEL (reference sequence). This CDR3 region has 13 residues. The CDR3 DNA reads TGTGCCAGCAGCTCCGGGACTAGCGGGAGAAAAGACTTC. It translates to CASSSGTSGRKDF.

The gene calls are TRBV6-2 or TRBV6-3 and TRBJ2-3, with 8 bases that match TRBD2. CDR1 is MNHEY and CDR2 is SVGEGT in the germline V gene. The CDR3 is made up of 15 amino acids. The trim removed 5 bases at V and 7 bases at J, leaving 11 bases unmatched. CDR3 coding DNA: TGTGCCAGCAGTATATCGGGGGGGAGACCTAATACGCAGTATTTT. It codes for CASSISGGRPNTQYF.

The chain links TRBV5-1 to TRBJ1-3; TRBD1 matches at 10 bases. CDR3 size: 16 residues. With V trimmed by 4 bases and J by 4 bases, 8 bases remained unmatched. CDR1 and CDR2 from the germline V gene are SGHRS and YFSETQ. The CDR3 DNA is TGCGCCAGCAGCCAAAGACAGGGGGCGCGAGGAAACACCATATATTTT. Encoded protein: CASSQRQGARGNTIYF.

CDR3 bases: TGTGCCAGTAGTCCCCGGCCCCTACAGGGACAAGAGACCCAGTACTTC. Protein sequence: CASSPRPLQGQETQYF. The V call is TRBV19, the J call TRBJ2-5, with D possibly being TRBD1 (6 bases). The germline CDR1 and CDR2 sequences are LNHDA and SQIVND (reference sequence). The CDR3 is 16 amino acids. The ends were cut back, 5 bases at V and 2 bases at J, with 18 bases in the middle. The full variable domain, rest sourced from reference TRBV19 and TRBJ2-5, is DGGITQSPKYLFRKEGQNVTLSCEQNLNHDAMYWYRQDPGQGLRLIYYSQIVNDFQKGDIAEGYSVSREKKESFPLTVTSAQKNPTAFYLCASSPRPLQGQETQYFGPGTRLLVL.

The chain couples TRBV2 to TRBJ1-5; tentative D call: TRBD1 (5 bases). The CDR3 length is 14 residues. V was cut by 6 bases and J by 2 bases, with 11 bases left in between. Germline values: CDR1 SNHLY, CDR2 FYNNEI. The CDR3 nucleotides are TGTGCCAGCAGCGAACAGGTGGGCAATCAGCCCCAGCATTTT. As protein: CASSEQVGNQPQHF.

This clone was picked up one time. The V and J genes are TRBV7-9 and TRBJ2-5; 7 bases align to TRBD1. V shed 3 bases and J 4 bases; nucleotides not matched to a gene: 8. Germline CDR1 and CDR2: SEHNR and FQNEAQ (reference sequence). The CDR3 extends over 15 amino acids. In nucleotides, the CDR3 is TGTGCCAGCAGCTTCGGACAGGATGTGGGAGAGACCCAGTACTTC. It encodes CASSFGQDVGETQYF.

The chain joins TRBV7-9 to TRBJ2-3; 9 bases fit TRBD2. The CDR3 runs to 16 residues. The germline gives CDR1 SEHNR, CDR2 FQNEAQ (reference sequence). With 5 bases clipped from V and 6 bases from J, the junction kept 12 bases outside the gene matches. The CDR3 nucleotides read TGTGCCAGCAGCCCGCCGGGCCTGGCGGGAGGGGATACGCAGTATTTT. It encodes CASSPPGLAGGDTQYF.

The chain employs TRBV10-2 and TRBJ1-2; tentatively, D is TRBD1 (5 bases). Trimming removed 5 bases at V and 8 bases at J, with 15 bases between. CDR1 and CDR2 (germline): WSHSY, SAAADI. The CDR3 loop spans 13 amino acids. The chain's CDR3 is CASSTGTFGGYTF. The CDR3 DNA reads as TGCGCCAGCAGTACCGGGACTTTTGGGGGCTACACCTTC.

The gene calls are TRBV7-9 and TRBJ2-1; TRBD2 agrees at 16 bases. V lost 4 bases to trimming and J lost 0 bases; unmatched junction nucleotides: 6. The germline CDR1 and CDR2 sequences are SEHNR and FQNEAQ (reference sequence). The length of the CDR3 is 19 residues. CDR3 sequence: CASSSFGTSGRDSYNEQFF. The CDR3 DNA reads TGTGCCAGCAGCTCGTTCGGGACTAGCGGGAGGGACTCCTACAATGAGCAGTTCTTC.

The chain is built from TRBV7-8 and TRBJ1-4; possibly TRBD1 for D (5 bases). V dropped 0 bases and J dropped 7 bases, with 6 bases sitting between them. The CDR3 has 13 residues. In germline, CDR1 is SGHVS, CDR2 FQNEAQ. CDR3 nucleotides: TGTGCCAGCAGCTTAGCGGGGGGTGAAAAACTGTTTTTT. Translation gives CASSLAGGEKLFF.

This clone was detected only a few times. The chain has TRBV21-1 and TRBJ1-2; the table assigns TRBD1, which was not confirmed against the DNA. TRBV21-1 is tagged as a pseudogene. The CDR3 loop spans 15 amino acids. The CDR3 DNA sequence: TGTGCCAGCAGCAAAGTCTTTCCAGGGAAAGAAGGCTACACCTTC. Its translation is CASSKVFPGKEGYTF.

The CDR3 bases are TGTGCCAGTAGTTTCAAGGTGGCTAGCGGGAGCCCTTTCTCCTACGAGCAGTACTTC. It encodes CASSFKVASGSPFSYEQYF. The V and J genes are TRBV19 and TRBJ2-7, with 10 bases matching TRBD2. CDR3 length: 19 residues. The J segment lost 0 bases and the V segment lost 5 bases, leaving 16 bases of the junction unmatched. CDR1 is LNHDA and CDR2 is SQIVND in the germline V gene (reference sequence).

This clone has just a few counts. The V call is TRBV4-2, the J call TRBJ2-3, with 9 bases that match TRBD2. The CDR3 totals 15 residues. From germline, CDR1 is LGHNA and CDR2 YNFKEQ. Germline trimming cut 3 bases from V and 6 bases from J; bases unmatched to any gene: 7. The CDR3 DNA reads TGTGCCAGCAGCCAGGGACTAGCCCAGGGGGATACGCAGTATTTT. Translating gives CASSQGLAQGDTQYF.

This clone came up once. The chain uses TRBV28 and TRBJ2-7, with 9 bases identical to TRBD1. The germline CDR1 and CDR2 sequences are MDHEN and SYDVKM. After removal of 3 bases from V and 2 bases from J, the junction contained 8 bases not matched to a gene. The CDR3 extends over 16 amino acids. The CDR3 is CASSFTPGQGTYEQYF. CDR3 nucleotide sequence: TGTGCCAGCAGTTTTACACCGGGACAGGGTACCTACGAGCAGTACTTC.

The rearrangement joins TRBV5-1 to TRBJ2-1, with TRBD2 identical over 7 bases. Germline loops: CDR1 SGHRS, CDR2 YFSETQ. The CDR3 has 14 residues. V dropped 7 bases and J dropped 0; count of bases not matched to a gene: 4. CDR3 sequence (DNA): TGCGCCAGCTCGGGGAGGGCCTCCTACAATGAGCAGTTCTTC. It specifies CASSGRASYNEQFF.

This chain links TRBV19 with TRBJ2-1; D perhaps matches TRBD1 (6 bases). CDR1 and CDR2 (germline): LNHDA, SQIVND (reference sequence). CDR3 length: 12 amino acids. The V gene lost 5 bases and the J gene lost 10 bases, with 12 bases spanning the gap. This CDR3 is CASSLQGSEQFF. The CDR3 nucleotides are TGTGCCAGTAGTTTACAGGGAAGCGAGCAGTTCTTC. Full variable domain (remainder filled in from reference TRBV19 and TRBJ2-1): DGGITQSPKYLFRKEGQNVTLSCEQNLNHDAMYWYRQDPGQGLRLIYYSQIVNDFQKGDIAEGYSVSREKKESFPLTVTSAQKNPTAFYLCASSLQGSEQFFGPGTRLTVL.

J is TRBJ2-6 and V is TRBV5-4; D not resolved. The germline V gene has CDR1 SGHNT and CDR2 YYREEE (reference sequence). The CDR3 contains 17 residues. V gave up 1 base and J gave up 0 bases, with 11 bases separating them. The CDR3 region has the DNA TGTGCCAGCAGCTTGCGAGGAGCGAGCTCTGGGGCCAACGTCCTGACTTTC. It encodes CASSLRGASSGANVLTF.